The source of this T cell receptor (beta chain) is a study of blood T cell repertoires in COVID-19. Turning to the study itself: Spain, Italy and the United States supplied samples that represented acute and convalescent COVID-19. Sample material is recorded as cDNA or gDNA derived from T cells, B-cell-depleted T cells, or PBMCs.

Profiled with immunoSEQ multiplex PCR; TCRdb holds only in-frame clones, not every one. The sample records around 400,000 clones, around 87% being singletons. One Seattle source followed patients from active infection through their disease course. The V gene's germline CDR1 is LGHNA and CDR2 YNFKEQ. There are 15 residues in the CDR3. The V and J ends lost 0 bases and 6 bases respectively, with 12 bases between them. This chain connects TRBV4-2 to TRBJ2-1; D is perhaps TRBD2 (5 bases). Sequenced input: peripheral blood. This receptor was obtained from a woman aged 60 to 75 with COVID-19, enrolled during active disease. CDR3 protein: CASSQDWTSGNEQFF. CDR3 in DNA: TGTGCCAGCAGCCAAGATTGGACCAGCGGCAATGAGCAGTTCTTC.